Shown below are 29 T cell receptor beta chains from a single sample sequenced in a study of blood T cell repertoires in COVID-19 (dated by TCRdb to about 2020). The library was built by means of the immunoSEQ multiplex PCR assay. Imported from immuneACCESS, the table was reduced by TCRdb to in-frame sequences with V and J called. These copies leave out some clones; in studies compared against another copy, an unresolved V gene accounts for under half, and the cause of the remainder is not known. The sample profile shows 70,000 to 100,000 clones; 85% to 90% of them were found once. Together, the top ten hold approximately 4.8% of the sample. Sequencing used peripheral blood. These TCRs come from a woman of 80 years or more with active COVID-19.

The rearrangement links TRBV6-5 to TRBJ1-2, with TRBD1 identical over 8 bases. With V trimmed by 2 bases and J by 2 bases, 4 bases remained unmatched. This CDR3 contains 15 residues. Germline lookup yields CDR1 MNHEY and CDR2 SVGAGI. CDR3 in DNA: TGTGCCAGCAGTTACGGGACAGGCGCGAACTATGGCTACACCTTC. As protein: CASSYGTGANYGYTF.

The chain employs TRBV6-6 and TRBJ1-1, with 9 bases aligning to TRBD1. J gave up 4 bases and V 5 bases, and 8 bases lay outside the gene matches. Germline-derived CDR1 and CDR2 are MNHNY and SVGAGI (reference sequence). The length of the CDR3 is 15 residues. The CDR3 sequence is CASSRSTGGRTEAFF. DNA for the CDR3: TGTGCCAGCAGTAGATCTACAGGGGGCCGCACTGAAGCTTTCTTT.

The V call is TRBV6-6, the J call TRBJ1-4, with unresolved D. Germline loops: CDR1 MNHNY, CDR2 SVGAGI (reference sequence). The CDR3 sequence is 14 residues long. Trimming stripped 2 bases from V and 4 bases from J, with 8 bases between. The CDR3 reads CASSYGQNNEKLFF. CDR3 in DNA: TGTGCCAGCAGTTACGGGCAGAATAATGAAAAACTGTTTTTT.

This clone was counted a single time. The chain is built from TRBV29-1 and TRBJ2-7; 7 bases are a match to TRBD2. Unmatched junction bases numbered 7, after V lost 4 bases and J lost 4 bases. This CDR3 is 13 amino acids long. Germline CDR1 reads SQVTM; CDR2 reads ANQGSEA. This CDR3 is CSVGEWGGYEQYF. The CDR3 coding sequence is TGCAGCGTTGGGGAGTGGGGGGGATACGAGCAGTACTTC.

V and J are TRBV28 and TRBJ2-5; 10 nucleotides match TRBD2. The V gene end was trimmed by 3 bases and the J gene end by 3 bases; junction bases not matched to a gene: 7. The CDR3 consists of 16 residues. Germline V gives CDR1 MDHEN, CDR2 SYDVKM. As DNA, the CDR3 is TGTGCCAGCAGTTTTGGGCTAGCGGGAGCAAAAGAGACCCAGTACTTC. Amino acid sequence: CASSFGLAGAKETQYF.

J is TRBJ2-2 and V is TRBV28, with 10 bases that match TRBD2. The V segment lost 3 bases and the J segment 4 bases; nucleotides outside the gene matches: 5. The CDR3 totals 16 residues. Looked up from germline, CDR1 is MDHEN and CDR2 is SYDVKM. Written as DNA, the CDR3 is TGTGCCAGCAGTTTGCCTAGCGGGAGCGTCACCGGGGAGCTGTTTTTT. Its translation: CASSLPSGSVTGELFF.

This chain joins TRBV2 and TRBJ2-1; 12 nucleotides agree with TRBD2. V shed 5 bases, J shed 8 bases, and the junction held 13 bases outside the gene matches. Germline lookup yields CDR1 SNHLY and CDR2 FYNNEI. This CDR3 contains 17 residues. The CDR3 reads CASSFSLAGGLRDEQFF. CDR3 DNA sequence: TGTGCCAGCAGTTTCTCACTAGCGGGAGGCCTAAGGGATGAGCAGTTCTTC.

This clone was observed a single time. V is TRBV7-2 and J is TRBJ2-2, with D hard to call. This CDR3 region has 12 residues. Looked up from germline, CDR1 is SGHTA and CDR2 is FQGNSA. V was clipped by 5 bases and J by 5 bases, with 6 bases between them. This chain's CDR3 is CASSTNTGELFF. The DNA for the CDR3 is TGTGCCAGCAGCACTAATACCGGGGAGCTGTTTTTT.

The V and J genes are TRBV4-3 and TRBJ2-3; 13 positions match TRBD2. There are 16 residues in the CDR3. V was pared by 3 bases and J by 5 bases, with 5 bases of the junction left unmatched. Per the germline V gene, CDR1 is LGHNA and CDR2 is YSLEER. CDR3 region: CASSHELAGGLDTQYF. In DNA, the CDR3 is TGCGCCAGCAGCCACGAACTAGCGGGAGGGTTAGATACGCAGTATTTT.

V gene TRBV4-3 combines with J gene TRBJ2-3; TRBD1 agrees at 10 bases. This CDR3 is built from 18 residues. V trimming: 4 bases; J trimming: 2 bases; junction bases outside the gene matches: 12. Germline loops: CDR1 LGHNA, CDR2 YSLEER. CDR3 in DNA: TGCGCCAGCAGCCTAACAACTAGGACAGGGGGTGTCACAGATACGCAGTATTTT. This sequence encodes CASSLTTRTGGVTDTQYF.

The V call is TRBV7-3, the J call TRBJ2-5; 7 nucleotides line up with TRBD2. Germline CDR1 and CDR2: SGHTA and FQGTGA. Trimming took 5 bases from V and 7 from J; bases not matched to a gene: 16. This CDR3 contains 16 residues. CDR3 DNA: TGTGCCAGCAGCCCAAGCGGGATCGGCGCTGGCGGGACCCAGTACTTC. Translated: CASSPSGIGAGGTQYF.

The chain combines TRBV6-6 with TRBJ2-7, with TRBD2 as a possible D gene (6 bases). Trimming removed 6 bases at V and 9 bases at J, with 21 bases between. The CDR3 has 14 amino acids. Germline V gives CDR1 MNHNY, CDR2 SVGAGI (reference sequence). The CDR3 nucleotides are TGTGCCAGCAGCGCCCCCGGACGGGAGAACGGGCAGTACTTC. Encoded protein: CASSAPGRENGQYF.

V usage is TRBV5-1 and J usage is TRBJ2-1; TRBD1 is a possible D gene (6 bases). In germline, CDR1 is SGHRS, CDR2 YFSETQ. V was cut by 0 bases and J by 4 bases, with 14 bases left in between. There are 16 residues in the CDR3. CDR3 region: CASSLEQGSSYNEQFF. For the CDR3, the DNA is TGCGCCAGCAGCTTGGAACAGGGTTCATCGTACAATGAGCAGTTCTTC.

The CDR3 sequence is CASSLDMRDTQYF. The CDR3 DNA reads TGTGCCAGCAGCTTAGATATGAGGGATACGCAGTATTTT. The rearrangement links TRBV11-2 to TRBJ2-3; no clear D gene. This CDR3 has 13 amino acids. V lost 0 bases, J lost 6 bases, and 7 bases lay in between. CDR1 and CDR2 from the germline V gene are SGHAT and FQNNGV.

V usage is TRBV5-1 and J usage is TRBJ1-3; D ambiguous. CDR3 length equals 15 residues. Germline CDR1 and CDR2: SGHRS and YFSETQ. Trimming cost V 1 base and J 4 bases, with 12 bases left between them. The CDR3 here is CASSLSSTVGNTIYF. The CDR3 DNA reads TGCGCCAGCAGCTTGAGTTCCACGGTAGGAAACACCATATATTTT.

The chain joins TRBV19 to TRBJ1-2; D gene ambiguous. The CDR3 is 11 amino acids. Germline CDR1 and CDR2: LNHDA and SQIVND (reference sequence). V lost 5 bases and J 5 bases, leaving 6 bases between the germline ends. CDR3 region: CASSGPYGYTF. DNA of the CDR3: TGTGCCAGTAGTGGGCCATATGGCTACACCTTC. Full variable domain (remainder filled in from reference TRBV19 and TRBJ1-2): DGGITQSPKYLFRKEGQNVTLSCEQNLNHDAMYWYRQDPGQGLRLIYYSQIVNDFQKGDIAEGYSVSREKKESFPLTVTSAQKNPTAFYLCASSGPYGYTFGSGTRLTVV.

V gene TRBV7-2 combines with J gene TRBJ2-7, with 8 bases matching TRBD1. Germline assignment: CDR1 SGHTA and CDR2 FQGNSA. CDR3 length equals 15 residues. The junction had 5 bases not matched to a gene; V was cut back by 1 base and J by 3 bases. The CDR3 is CASSLGTGSFYEQYF. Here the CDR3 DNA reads TGTGCCAGCAGCTTAGGGACAGGGTCGTTCTACGAGCAGTACTTC.

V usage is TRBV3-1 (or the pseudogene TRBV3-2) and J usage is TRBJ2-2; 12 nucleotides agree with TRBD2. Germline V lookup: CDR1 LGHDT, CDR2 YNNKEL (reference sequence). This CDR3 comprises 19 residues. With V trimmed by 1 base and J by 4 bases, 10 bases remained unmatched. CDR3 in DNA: TGTGCCAGCAGCCAAGGCGTGCTAGCGGGAGGGCGTAGCACCGGGGAGCTGTTTTTT. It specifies CASSQGVLAGGRSTGELFF.

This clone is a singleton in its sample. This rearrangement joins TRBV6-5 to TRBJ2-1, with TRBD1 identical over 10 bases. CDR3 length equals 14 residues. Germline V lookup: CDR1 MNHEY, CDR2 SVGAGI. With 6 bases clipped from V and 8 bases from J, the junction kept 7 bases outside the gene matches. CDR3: CASSMTGGEDEQFF. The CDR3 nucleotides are TGTGCCAGCAGCATGACAGGGGGCGAGGATGAGCAGTTCTTC.

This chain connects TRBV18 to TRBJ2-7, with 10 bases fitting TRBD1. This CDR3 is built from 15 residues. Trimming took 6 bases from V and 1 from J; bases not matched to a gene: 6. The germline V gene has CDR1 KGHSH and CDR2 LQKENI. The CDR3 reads CASSAGTGASYEQYF. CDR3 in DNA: TGTGCCAGCTCGGCGGGGACAGGGGCGTCCTACGAGCAGTACTTC.

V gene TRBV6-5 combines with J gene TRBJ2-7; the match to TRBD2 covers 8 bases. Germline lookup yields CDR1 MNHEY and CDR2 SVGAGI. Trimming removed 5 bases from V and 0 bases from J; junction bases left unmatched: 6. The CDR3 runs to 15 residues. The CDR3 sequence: CASSLTSGPSYEQYF. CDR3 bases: TGTGCCAGCAGTCTTACTAGCGGACCCTCCTACGAGCAGTACTTC.

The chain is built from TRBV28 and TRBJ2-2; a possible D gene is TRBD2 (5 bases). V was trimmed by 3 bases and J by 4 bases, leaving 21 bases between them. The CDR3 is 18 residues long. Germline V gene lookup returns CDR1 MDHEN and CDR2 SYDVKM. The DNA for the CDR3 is TGTGCCAGCAGTTTTTACGGAAGAGCGGAGCCGGGCACCGGGGAGCTGTTTTTT. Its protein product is CASSFYGRAEPGTGELFF.

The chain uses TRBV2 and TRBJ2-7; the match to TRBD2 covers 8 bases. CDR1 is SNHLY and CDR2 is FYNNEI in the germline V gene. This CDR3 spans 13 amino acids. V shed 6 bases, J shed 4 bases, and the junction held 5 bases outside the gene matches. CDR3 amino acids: CASRTSGRYEQYF. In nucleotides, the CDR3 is TGTGCCAGCAGAACTAGCGGTCGTTACGAGCAGTACTTC. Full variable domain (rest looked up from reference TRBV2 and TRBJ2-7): EPEVTQTPSHQVTQMGQEVILRCVPISNHLYFYWYRQILGQKVEFLVSFYNNEISEKSEIFDDQFSVERPDGSNFTLKIRSTKLEDSAMYFCASRTSGRYEQYFGPGTRLTVT.

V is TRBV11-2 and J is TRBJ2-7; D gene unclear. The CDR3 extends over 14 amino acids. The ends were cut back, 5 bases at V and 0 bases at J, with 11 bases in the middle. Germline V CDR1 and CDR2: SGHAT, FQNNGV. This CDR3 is CASSPRLSSYEQYF. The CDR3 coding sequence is TGTGCCAGCAGCCCTAGACTGAGCTCCTACGAGCAGTACTTC.

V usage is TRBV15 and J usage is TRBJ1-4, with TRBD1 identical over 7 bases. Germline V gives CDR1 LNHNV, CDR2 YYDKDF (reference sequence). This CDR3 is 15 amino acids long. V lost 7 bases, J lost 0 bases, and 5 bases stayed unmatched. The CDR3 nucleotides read TGTGCCACCAACACCGGGACAGCAACTAATGAAAAACTGTTTTTT. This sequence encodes CATNTGTATNEKLFF.

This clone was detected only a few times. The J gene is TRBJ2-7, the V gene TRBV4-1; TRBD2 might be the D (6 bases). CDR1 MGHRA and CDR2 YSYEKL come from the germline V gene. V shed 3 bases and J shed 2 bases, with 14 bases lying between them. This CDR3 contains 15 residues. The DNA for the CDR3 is TGCGCCAGCAGCCACTATAGCGGAACCACCTACGAGCAGTACTTC. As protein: CASSHYSGTTYEQYF.

CDR3 DNA: TGTGCCAGCAGCTCCAGAAACAGGTTCCCTAGCACAGATACGCAGTATTTT. Translation gives CASSSRNRFPSTDTQYF. The chain combines TRBV7-2 with TRBJ2-3; D may be TRBD1 (5 bases). The CDR3 sequence is 17 residues long. Germline values: CDR1 SGHTA, CDR2 FQGNSA. V gave up 4 bases and J gave up 0 bases, with 17 bases separating them. Full variable domain (missing parts from reference TRBV7-2 and TRBJ2-3): GAGVSQSPSNKVTEKGKDVELRCDPISGHTALYWYRQSLGQGLEFLIYFQGNSAPDKSGLPSDRFSAERTGGSVSTLTIQRTQQEDSAVYLCASSSRNRFPSTDTQYFGPGTRLTVL.

CDR3 bases: TGTGCCAGCAGCTTAGAAGGCGGGAGGGCCCTGGGGTATGGTGAGCAGTTCTTC. Protein product: CASSLEGGRALGYGEQFF. The chain combines TRBV11-2 with TRBJ2-1; 9 bases map to TRBD2. Looked up from germline, CDR1 is SGHAT and CDR2 is FQNNGV. CDR3 length: 18 residues. With 0 bases clipped from V and 9 bases from J, the junction kept 15 bases outside the gene matches.

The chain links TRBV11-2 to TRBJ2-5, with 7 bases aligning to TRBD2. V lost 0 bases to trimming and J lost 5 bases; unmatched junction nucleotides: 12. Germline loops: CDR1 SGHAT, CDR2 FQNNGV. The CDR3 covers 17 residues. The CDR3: CASSLEGGGSLWETQYF. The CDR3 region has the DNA TGTGCCAGCAGCTTAGAGGGAGGCGGGAGCTTATGGGAGACCCAGTACTTC.